This T cell receptor (beta chain) emerged from a study of beta chain features in type 1 diabetes. Study at large: The samples had approximately 110 million sorted cells examined in all.

Only one count was recorded for this clone. Its specificity is not known. Expressed TCRB transcripts were sequenced, since all the RNA that had been isolated was reverse transcribed. Repertoires were generated with immunoSEQ multiplex PCR, while TCRdb's copy carries only in-frame clones and drops some. The sample contains about 47,000 clones, roughly 45% of which appear only once. The CDR3 extends over 11 amino acids. The germline V and J ends were trimmed by 3 bases and 11 bases, with 8 bases remaining between them. Germline loops: CDR1 MDHEN, CDR2 SYDVKM. Study-level results: All four CD4+ subsets from Type 1 diabetes patients carried moderately but significantly shorter TCRB CDR3s.

The clonotype was recovered from a man aged 25 to 45 with type 1 diabetes. Sequenced sample: stem cell memory CD4+ T cells from blood. This chain uses TRBV28 with TRBJ1-5; the D is unclear. CDR3 sequence (DNA): TGTGCCAGCAGTTTTTGGTCGGCCCAGCATTTT. Its protein is CASSFWSAQHF.